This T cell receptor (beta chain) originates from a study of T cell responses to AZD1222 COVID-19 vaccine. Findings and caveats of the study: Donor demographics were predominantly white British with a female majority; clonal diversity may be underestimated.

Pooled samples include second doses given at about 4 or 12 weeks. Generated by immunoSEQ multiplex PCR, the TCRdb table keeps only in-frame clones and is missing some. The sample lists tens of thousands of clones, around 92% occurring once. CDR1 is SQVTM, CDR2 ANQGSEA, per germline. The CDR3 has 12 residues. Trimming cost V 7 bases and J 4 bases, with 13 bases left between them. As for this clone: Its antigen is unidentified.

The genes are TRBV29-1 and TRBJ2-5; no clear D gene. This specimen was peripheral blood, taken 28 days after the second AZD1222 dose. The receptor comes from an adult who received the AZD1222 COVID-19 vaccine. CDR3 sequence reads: CSASISVETQYF. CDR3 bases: TGCAGCGCTTCTATTTCCGTAGAGACCCAGTACTTC. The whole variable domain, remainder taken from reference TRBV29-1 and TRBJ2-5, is SAVISQKPSRDICQRGTSLTIQCQVDSQVTMMFWYRQQPGQSLTLIATANQGSEATYESGFVIDKFPISRPNLTFSTLTVSNMSPEDSSIYLCSASISVETQYFGPGTRLLVL.